This is a list of T cell receptor beta chains from one sample in a study of identical twins. TCRdb reprocessed the 5' RACE reads with MiXCR, giving one entry per CDR3 protein. The sample shows under 900,000 distinct CDR3 sequences, roughly 18% of them seen only once. In addition, the sample was reused for a study of T cells expressing NK-cell markers.

Sequenced sample: PBMCs. The receptors originated from a woman under 30 in good health. CDR3s include the opening cysteine and the closing phenylalanine or tryptophan. D genes are given only for firm matches. For some rows the clone size is stated as once, few or many, or as a class when expanded; others skip it.

CDR3nt | CDR3aa | v_gene | d_gene | abundance | j_gene
TGCAGTGCCTCTACTAGAGGCGTTGAGCAGTTCTTC | CSASTRGVEQFF | TRBV20-1 | - | once | TRBJ2-1
TGTGCCAGCAGCGGCTGGACATCGGGGCAGGGGAATACCCACGAGCAGTACTTC | CASSGWTSGQGNTHEQYF | TRBV7-6 | - | - | TRBJ2-7
TGCGCCAGCAGCCAAAGGGGGAGACTAGCGGGAGGGCTTTTGTTC | CASSQRGRLAGGLLF | TRBV4-3 | TRBD2 | few | TRBJ2-7
TGTGCCAGCAGCCCCCAGGACAGGGGAACAGATACGCAGTATTTT | CASSPQDRGTDTQYF | TRBV12-3/TRBV12-4 | TRBD1 | few | TRBJ2-3
TGTGCCAGCCAAAAATACGGGCACACGTGGGATCAGCCCCAGCATTTT | CASQKYGHTWDQPQHF | TRBV6-2/TRBV6-3 | - | - | TRBJ1-5
TGCGCCAGCAGCTCAAACGGAGGGATCTACAATGAGCAGTTCTTC | CASSSNGGIYNEQFF | TRBV5-1 | - | - | TRBJ2-1
TGTGCCAGCACGGAAGGGGTTTCCTACGAGCAGTACTTC | CASTEGVSYEQYF | TRBV6-1 | - | - | TRBJ2-7
TGTGCCAGCAGTTCGACAGGGGCTCCCTACGAGCAGTACTTC | CASSSTGAPYEQYF | TRBV12-3/TRBV12-4 | TRBD1 | - | TRBJ2-7
TGTGCCTCCCGGTGGATGTCCACCGGGGAGCAGTACTTC | CASRWMSTGEQYF | TRBV30 | - | - | TRBJ2-7
TGTGCCAGCATGCCGGGACAGAATAATTCACCCCTCCACTTT | CASMPGQNNSPLHF | TRBV6-2/TRBV6-3 | TRBD1 | - | TRBJ1-6
TGTGCCAGCAGCCAAGTAGGAGGAGTGTACAATGAGCAGTTCTTC | CASSQVGGVYNEQFF | TRBV14 | - | few | TRBJ2-1
TGTGCCACCAGTGACCCCGACAGCGGAGATACGCAGTATTTT | CATSDPDSGDTQYF | TRBV24-1 | - | - | TRBJ2-3
TGCAGTGCTATCAGTCCCCATGGCTACACCTTC | CSAISPHGYTF | TRBV20-1 | - | few | TRBJ1-2
TGCAGTGCTATAGGTGGCGGGACTAGTCGGTCCTACAATGAGCAGTTCTTC | CSAIGGGTSRSYNEQFF | TRBV20-1 | TRBD2 | - | TRBJ2-1
TGTGCCAGCAGCTTATCCGTGAACACTGAAGCTTTCTTT | CASSLSVNTEAFF | TRBV5-1 | - | many | TRBJ1-1
TGTGCCAGCAGCGTCGAGGGGGGACAGGGGAAGTCGGAGACCCAGTACTTC | CASSVEGGQGKSETQYF | TRBV9 | TRBD1 | few | TRBJ2-5
TGCGCCAGCAGCTTGGGACTAGCGGGAGAGAATACGCAGTATTTT | CASSLGLAGENTQYF | TRBV5-1 | TRBD2 | few | TRBJ2-3
TGCAGTGCATCCCCAGGGTGGGAGCTGTTTTTT | CSASPGWELFF | TRBV20-1 | - | few | TRBJ2-2
TGTGCCAGCAGCGAGACTCCCTGGGACGAGCAGTACTTC | CASSETPWDEQYF | TRBV7-7 | - | - | TRBJ2-7
TGTGCCAGCAGCCAAGTATTTGGCTCGTCAGATGGCTACACCTTC | CASSQVFGSSDGYTF | TRBV14 | - | few | TRBJ1-2
TGTGCCAGCAGCGTACAGGGGGCGAACACCGGGGAGCTGTTTTTT | CASSVQGANTGELFF | TRBV2 | TRBD1 | - | TRBJ2-2
TGTGCCAGCAGCCACACCAACACTGAAGCTTTCTTT | CASSHTNTEAFF | TRBV4-2 | - | few | TRBJ1-1
TGCGCCAGCAGCCTATGGCGGATGTCCTACGAGCAGTACTTC | CASSLWRMSYEQYF | TRBV4-3 | - | - | TRBJ2-7
TGTGCCAGCAGCTTAGGACACTTCTACAGCACAGATACGCAGTATTTT | CASSLGHFYSTDTQYF | TRBV7-8 | - | once | TRBJ2-3
TGTGCCAGCACCCCGGGCGTGGACAAAGAGACCCAGTACTTC | CASTPGVDKETQYF | TRBV5-5 | - | - | TRBJ2-5
TGTGCCATCGCGAGTGGTGGTGAGCAGTTCTTC | CAIASGGEQFF | TRBV10-3 | - | few | TRBJ2-1
TGTGCCACCAGTGATTTGAGGGATGAGCAGTTCTTC | CATSDLRDEQFF | TRBV24-1 | - | few | TRBJ2-1
TGCGCCAGCAGCCAAGCGGGGAGGACTAATTCACCCCTCCACTTT | CASSQAGRTNSPLHF | TRBV4-3 | - | few | TRBJ1-6
TGTGCCATCAGTGACTTAGGGACGGGCACCTACGAGCAGTACTTC | CAISDLGTGTYEQYF | TRBV10-3 | - | - | TRBJ2-7
TGTGCCAGCAGCCAAAATCGGGGTCTTAAGGATACGCAGTATTTT | CASSQNRGLKDTQYF | TRBV3-1 | - | - | TRBJ2-3
TGCAGCGTACCGACAGGGGAGAGGGTAGGAGCTTTCTTT | CSVPTGERVGAFF | TRBV29-1 | TRBD1 | - | TRBJ1-1
TGTGCCAGCGGGGGACAGGGTTTGAGCGAGCAGTACTTC | CASGGQGLSEQYF | TRBV6-1 | TRBD1 | many | TRBJ2-7
TGTGCCAGCAGCCCTTCCTGGACAGGGTTATACGAGCAGTACTTC | CASSPSWTGLYEQYF | TRBV14 | TRBD1 | - | TRBJ2-7